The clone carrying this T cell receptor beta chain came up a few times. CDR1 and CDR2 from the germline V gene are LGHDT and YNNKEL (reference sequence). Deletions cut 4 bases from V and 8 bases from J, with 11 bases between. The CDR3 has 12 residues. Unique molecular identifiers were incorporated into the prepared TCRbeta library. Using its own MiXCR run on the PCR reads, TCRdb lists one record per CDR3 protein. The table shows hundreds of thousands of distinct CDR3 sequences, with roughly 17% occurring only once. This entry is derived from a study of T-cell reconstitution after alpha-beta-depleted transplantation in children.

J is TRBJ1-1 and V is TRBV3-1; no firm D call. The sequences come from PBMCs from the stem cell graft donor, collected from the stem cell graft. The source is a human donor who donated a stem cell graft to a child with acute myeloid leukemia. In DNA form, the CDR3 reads TGTGCCAGCAGCCGGGGAGGGAGCGAAGCTTTCTTT. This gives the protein CASSRGGSEAFF.